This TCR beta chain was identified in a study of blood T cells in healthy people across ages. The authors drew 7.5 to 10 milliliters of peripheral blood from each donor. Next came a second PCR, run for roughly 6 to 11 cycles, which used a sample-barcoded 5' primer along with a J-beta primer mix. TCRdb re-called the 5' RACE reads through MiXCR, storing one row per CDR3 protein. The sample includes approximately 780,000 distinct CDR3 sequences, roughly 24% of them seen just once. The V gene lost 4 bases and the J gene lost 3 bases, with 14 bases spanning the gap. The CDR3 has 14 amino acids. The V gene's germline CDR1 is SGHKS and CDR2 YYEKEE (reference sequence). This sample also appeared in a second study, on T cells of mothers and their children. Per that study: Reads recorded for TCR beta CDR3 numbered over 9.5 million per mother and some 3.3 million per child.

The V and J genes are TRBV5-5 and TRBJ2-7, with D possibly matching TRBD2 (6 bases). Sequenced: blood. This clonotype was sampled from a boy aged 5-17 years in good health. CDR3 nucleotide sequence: TGTGCCAGCAGCAAGGGACTGCCTAGCTACGAGCAGTACTTC. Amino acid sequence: CASSKGLPSYEQYF.